This is a list of T cell receptor beta chains from one sample in a study of blood T cells in healthy people across ages. A single record per CDR3 protein comes from TCRdb applying MiXCR to the 5' RACE reads. Of about 810,000 distinct CDR3 sequences listed, about 36% were seen once; the top ten hold under 15%. The specimen was blood. The source is a man aged 18-30 years in good health. The CDR3 runs from the conserved cysteine through the conserved F or W. D genes are given only for firm matches. Clone size is shown for a subset of rows, as once, few, many or a class of expanded clone.

NA	TRBJ2-5	TRBV27	NA	CASSMQGQETQYF	TGTGCCAGCAGTATGCAGGGACAAGAGACCCAGTACTTC
many	TRBJ2-3	TRBV6-5	TRBD1	CASSNRDRVYHVTDTQYF	TGTGCCAGCAGTAACCGGGACAGGGTGTACCATGTCACAGATACGCAGTATTTT
NA	TRBJ2-1	TRBV6-6	NA	CASRLYLARDSYNEQFF	TGTGCCAGCAGACTCTACTTGGCTAGGGATTCCTACAATGAGCAGTTCTTC
few	TRBJ2-7	TRBV4-3	NA	CASSQDLGGGSYEQYF	TGCGCCAGCAGCCAAGATCTTGGAGGGGGCAGTTACGAGCAGTACTTC
few	TRBJ2-1	TRBV6-2/TRBV6-3	NA	CASSYYRSSYNEQFF	TGTGCCAGCAGTTACTATAGGAGCTCCTACAATGAGCAGTTCTTC
once	TRBJ1-2	TRBV4-3	NA	CASSPQRNYGYTF	TGCGCCAGCAGCCCCCAAAGAAACTATGGCTACACCTTC
NA	TRBJ2-1	TRBV4-3	NA	CASSQDPILRQDNEQFF	TGCGCCAGCAGCCAAGACCCAATTCTTCGACAGGACAATGAGCAGTTCTTC
many	TRBJ1-2	TRBV4-3	NA	CASSQDPTGSSYGYTF	TGCGCCAGCAGCCAAGATCCCACAGGATCTTCCTATGGCTACACCTTC
few	TRBJ2-1	TRBV9	NA	CASSVDRVGEQFF	TGTGCCAGCAGCGTAGACCGGGTCGGTGAGCAGTTCTTC
NA	TRBJ2-1	TRBV12-3/TRBV12-4	NA	CASSDSRLDYNEQFF	TGTGCCAGCAGCGATAGTCGACTAGATTACAATGAGCAGTTCTTC
NA	TRBJ1-2	TRBV11-2	TRBD1	CASSTLRRGPNHGYTF	TGTGCCAGCAGTACATTGCGGAGGGGGCCTAACCATGGCTACACCTTC
NA	TRBJ2-7	TRBV9	NA	CASSESTGSGSEQYF	TGTGCCAGCAGCGAATCCACAGGGTCGGGGAGCGAGCAGTACTTC
NA	TRBJ1-5	TRBV20-1	NA	CSARDGVRPEMGPQHF	TGCAGTGCTAGAGATGGAGTCCGACCGGAGATGGGGCCCCAGCATTTT
few	TRBJ1-5	TRBV2	NA	CASSVSDSNQPQHF	TGTGCCAGCAGTGTATCCGACAGCAATCAGCCCCAGCATTTT
NA	TRBJ2-1	TRBV27	TRBD2	CASSYSGGPYNEQFF	TGTGCCAGCAGCTACTCGGGGGGGCCTTACAATGAGCAGTTCTTC
NA	TRBJ1-2	TRBV30	NA	CAWSDVGYTF	TGTGCCTGGAGTGACGTTGGCTACACCTTC
NA	TRBJ1-1	TRBV5-8	NA	CASSFTGLGTEAFF	TGTGCCAGCAGCTTCACAGGGTTGGGCACTGAAGCTTTCTTT